One sample yielded the 19 T cell receptor beta chains listed below, sequenced in a study of blood T cell repertoires in COVID-19. The table came from immunoSEQ multiplex PCR; TCRdb's copy has only in-frame clones and leaves some out. The sample holds 85,000 to 100,000 clones, roughly 78% seen once. Sequencing used peripheral blood. These receptors all come from a woman older than 75 with active or convalescent COVID-19.

The chain has TRBV19 and TRBJ2-3; possible D gene TRBD2, 5 bases. Germline-derived CDR1 and CDR2 are LNHDA and SQIVND (reference sequence). The V end was cut by 4 bases, the J end by 2 bases, with 16 bases between. The CDR3 consists of 16 residues. Here the CDR3 reads CASSRRARAATDTQYF. The CDR3 nucleotides are TGTGCCAGTAGTAGGCGGGCCAGAGCCGCCACAGATACGCAGTATTTT.

The chain carries TRBV7-3 and TRBJ2-7, with 8 bases fitting TRBD1. The CDR3 spans 13 residues. The germline gives CDR1 SGHTA, CDR2 FQGTGA. V was clipped by 1 base and J by 6 bases; unmatched bases: 2. The CDR3 reads CASSLIQGGEQYF. In nucleotides, the CDR3 is TGTGCCAGCAGCTTAATACAGGGGGGCGAGCAGTACTTC.

The genes are TRBV28 and TRBJ1-3, with D hard to call. Trimming took off 6 bases at V and 1 base at J, with 13 bases between the two ends. CDR3 size: 15 residues. CDR1 is MDHEN, CDR2 SYDVKM, per germline. This chain's CDR3 is CASSLRERSGNTIYF. The CDR3 nucleotides read TGTGCCAGCAGCCTTCGGGAGCGTTCTGGAAACACCATATATTTT.

The V and J genes are TRBV15 and TRBJ2-3; 9 nucleotides agree with TRBD2. Unmatched junction bases numbered 11, after V lost 0 bases and J lost 4 bases. The CDR3 has 18 residues. The germline V gene has CDR1 LNHNV and CDR2 YYDKDF (reference sequence). Here the CDR3 DNA reads TGTGCCACCAGCAGAGATCTTGGAGCGGGAGGAGGTGCAGATACGCAGTATTTT. This translates into CATSRDLGAGGGADTQYF. Combining the CDR3 with reference TRBV15 and TRBJ2-3 gives the whole variable domain DAMVIQNPRYQVTQFGKPVTLSCSQTLNHNVMYWYQQKSSQAPKLLFHYYDKDFNNEADTPDNFQSRRPNTSFCFLDIRSPGLGDTAMYLCATSRDLGAGGGADTQYFGPGTRLTVL.

V gene TRBV7-3 combines with J gene TRBJ2-1; 11 bases are a match to TRBD2. There are 17 residues in the CDR3. Trimming cost V 5 bases and J 4 bases; bases outside gene matches: 10. In germline, CDR1 is SGHTA, CDR2 FQGTGA. CDR3 amino acids: CASSPGSGRGHYNEQFF. Written as DNA, the CDR3 is TGTGCCAGCAGCCCAGGTAGCGGGAGGGGGCATTACAATGAGCAGTTCTTC.

This clone was seen a few times. This chain uses TRBV9 with TRBJ2-2; D is perhaps TRBD2 (6 bases). Germline-derived CDR1 and CDR2 are SGDLS and YYNGEE. The CDR3 length is 15 residues. V lost 4 bases and J lost 4, with 14 bases in between. The DNA for the CDR3 is TGTGCCAGCAGCACCCGGGACGGGAGCACCGGGGAGCTGTTTTTT. Translated: CASSTRDGSTGELFF.

V gene TRBV6-1 combines with J gene TRBJ2-5, with 12 bases aligning to TRBD2. The CDR3 is 16 amino acids. V was clipped by 2 bases and J by 4 bases; unmatched bases: 5. Germline lookup yields CDR1 MNHNS and CDR2 SASEGT. CDR3 coding DNA: TGTGCCAGCAGTGAACTTCGGGGACTAGCGGGAGAGACCCAGTACTTC. Protein: CASSELRGLAGETQYF.

The chain links TRBV6-6 to TRBJ2-7; a weak D match, TRBD2 (6 bases). V shed 7 bases and J shed 0 bases, with 16 bases lying between them. Germline V CDR1 and CDR2: MNHNY, SVGAGI (reference sequence). The CDR3 length is 15 residues. As DNA, the CDR3 is TGTGCCAGCAAAAGACTTAGCGGACGCTCCTACGAGCAGTACTTC. The encoded protein is CASKRLSGRSYEQYF.

CDR3 region: CASSRTGSANTGELFF. The DNA of the CDR3 is TGTGCCAGTAGTAGGACAGGGTCCGCGAACACCGGGGAGCTGTTTTTT. V and J are TRBV19 and TRBJ2-2, with 8 positions matching TRBD1. The V gene end was trimmed by 4 bases and the J gene end by 0 bases; junction bases not matched to a gene: 4. Germline V gene lookup returns CDR1 LNHDA and CDR2 SQIVND (reference sequence). The CDR3 is 16 amino acids. The full variable domain, completed using reference TRBV19 and TRBJ2-2, is DGGITQSPKYLFRKEGQNVTLSCEQNLNHDAMYWYRQDPGQGLRLIYYSQIVNDFQKGDIAEGYSVSREKKESFPLTVTSAQKNPTAFYLCASSRTGSANTGELFFGEGSRLTVL.

The chain uses TRBV9 and TRBJ2-5; D unresolved. The CDR3 is 15 amino acids. Trimming took off 2 bases at V and 5 bases at J, with 16 bases between the two ends. Looked up from germline, CDR1 is SGDLS and CDR2 is YYNGEE. The DNA of the CDR3 is TGTGCCAGCAGCGTGATGGCGGTTCCCGGGGAGACCCAGTACTTC. Its translation is CASSVMAVPGETQYF.

The chain combines TRBV28 with TRBJ1-2, with D perhaps matching TRBD1 (6 bases). Germline V gene data show CDR1 as MDHEN and CDR2 as SYDVKM. V lost 5 bases and J lost 5, with 12 bases in between. The CDR3 has 13 amino acids. The DNA of the CDR3 is TGTGCCAGCAGTCCAGGGGACATATATGGCTACACCTTC. Translating gives CASSPGDIYGYTF.

This clone appeared a few times. In DNA form, the CDR3 reads TGTGCCAGCAGCCCACCGGGTTCACCCCTCCACTTT. Translated: CASSPPGSPLHF. The genes are TRBV7-2 and TRBJ1-6; no definite D call. The CDR3 sequence is 12 residues long. V lost 5 bases and J lost 9, with 8 bases in between. The V gene's germline CDR1 is SGHTA and CDR2 FQGNSA.

The chain combines TRBV7-3 with TRBJ2-7; D is possibly TRBD2 (6 bases). Looked up from germline, CDR1 is SGHTA and CDR2 is FQGTGA. The CDR3 spans 15 residues. V lost 1 base and J 6 bases, leaving 16 bases between the germline ends. As DNA, the CDR3 is TGTGCCAGCAGCTTAAGTGGGACTCGCGAATTCGAGCAGTACTTC. It specifies CASSLSGTREFEQYF.

This clone was picked up one time. This chain joins TRBV5-4 and TRBJ2-5; maybe TRBD1 (5 bases). The V end lost 2 bases, the J end lost 7 bases, and 12 bases lay between the germline ends. CDR1 and CDR2 from the germline V gene are SGHNT and YYREEE (reference sequence). This CDR3 has 13 amino acids. CDR3 protein: CASSFKGGATQYF. CDR3 sequence (DNA): TGTGCCAGCAGCTTTAAGGGTGGGGCGACCCAGTACTTC.

The chain couples TRBV29-1 to TRBJ2-7; TRBD1 aligns across 9 bases. The germline V gene encodes CDR1 SQVTM and CDR2 ANQGSEA. V gave up 7 bases and J gave up 5 bases; unmatched junction bases: 9. There are 13 residues in the CDR3. The CDR3 DNA reads as TGCAGCGCCCAAGGACAGGGGATCGACGAGCAGTACTTC. This encodes CSAQGQGIDEQYF.

V gene TRBV5-1 combines with J gene TRBJ2-7; TRBD1 matches at 9 bases. CDR1 and CDR2 (germline): SGHRS, YFSETQ. Trimming took 7 bases from V and 5 from J; bases not matched to a gene: 10. The CDR3 totals 14 residues. This chain's CDR3 is CASRRTGVGDEQYF. CDR3 DNA sequence: TGCGCCAGCCGCCGGACAGGGGTGGGTGACGAGCAGTACTTC.

The CDR3 reads CAWSGQRFLPQHF. The CDR3 DNA follows: TGTGCCTGGAGTGGACAGCGCTTTTTGCCCCAGCATTTT. The chain has TRBV30 and TRBJ1-5, with D perhaps TRBD1 (5 bases). The CDR3 sequence is 13 residues long. Per the germline V gene, CDR1 is GTSNPN and CDR2 is SVGIG (reference sequence). The V end was cut by 1 base, the J end by 9 bases, with 13 bases between.

V usage is TRBV12-5 and J usage is TRBJ2-1; D remains unclear. Germline CDR1 is LGHNT and CDR2 is FRNRAP. The CDR3 totals 13 residues. With 6 bases removed from V and 4 bases from J, the gap between germline ends came to 10 bases. The CDR3 DNA sequence: TGTGCTAGTGGACCCCACGGGTACAATGAGCAGTTCTTC. Translation: CASGPHGYNEQFF.

The chain employs TRBV6-1 and TRBJ1-5, with 7 positions matching TRBD1. Germline V CDR1 and CDR2: MNHNS, SASEGT. The junction had 6 bases not matched to a gene; V was cut back by 5 bases and J by 2 bases. The CDR3 consists of 15 residues. CDR3: CASSLTGTGNQPQHF. CDR3 DNA sequence: TGTGCCAGCAGTTTAACCGGGACAGGCAATCAGCCCCAGCATTTT.